This T cell receptor (beta chain) was recorded in a study of regulatory T cells in long-lasting Graves disease (dated by TCRdb to the early 2020s). Concerning the study at large: In the newly diagnosed Graves' disease group, patients had been taking antithyroid drugs for less than 3 months. Peripheral blood TCR sequencing and RNA sequencing compared persistent Graves' disease patients with newly diagnosed Graves' disease patients. The study was conducted in China and was registered as a clinical trial. TCR sequencing covered roughly 13 persistent and some 20 newly diagnosed Graves' disease patients, about 35 samples in total. The paper's findings and limits, for the study overall: Patients with persistent disease shared more public clonotypes (fewer than 3,000) than newly diagnosed patients did (around 930). Compared with newly diagnosed patients, persistent Graves' disease patients had lower TCR Shannon entropy and fewer highly expanded clones, which suggests clonal expansion. Only the TCR beta chain was sequenced and analyzed. Only peripheral blood was studied, because thyroid tissue, the primary lesion, was inaccessible. Preferential use of TRBV28, TRBJ1-2 and TRBJ2-5 was observed in persistent disease, whereas TRBV20-1 and TRBJ2-1 were favored in newly diagnosed disease. As a limitation, the authors acknowledged that the small sample size may reduce accuracy.

In the paper's terms, the time point label means: newly diagnosed GD, antithyroid drugs for less than 3 months. RNA was extracted from PBMCs in TRIzol for both TCR sequencing and RNA sequencing. The diagnosis of Graves' disease was made according to American Thyroid Association guidelines. The patients came from an endocrinology department in Xi'an, China. Each patient gave around 9 milliliters of peripheral blood, collected in an EDTA anticoagulant tube. Ficoll Paque Plus density gradient separation was used to isolate PBMCs, and no further T cell sorting was done. RNA quality was checked with an Agilent 2100 Bioanalyzer and agarose gel, and concentration with a NanoDrop 2000. As to this clonotype: It has no known antigen specificity. No much larger clonotype is one base removed from it; base qualities were not supplied.

Library preparation was by multiplex PCR. Sequencing relied on an Illumina HiSeq 4000. CDR3 regions were amplified by Arm-PCR with iRepertoire HTBI primers to construct TCR beta libraries. Gel purification was performed on PCR products prior to sequencing. Per the source publication's procedure: Across samples, 60 to 80 TRBV and roughly 15 TRBJ segments were identified and used for gene usage analysis of CDR3 amino acid clonotypes. COPE and FqMerger were used to merge filtered high-quality paired reads into contigs. BLAST was used to align contigs to IMGT TRBV, TRBD and TRBJ reference genes, and CDR3 was defined according to IMGT. Highly expanded clones were defined as clonotypes with a frequency above 0.1%. Repertoire diversity was measured by Shannon entropy, and V-J evenness by the Gini coefficient. Public clonotypes were defined as clonotypes shared by more than one individual. TCRdb handled the public reads itself, with Q25 trimming in fastp and clone calling in MiXCR, and kept productive beta chains. Entries that share a CDR3 protein sequence are merged under the most common genes and DNA. These V and J calls derive from TCRdb rather than the authors' analysis. The sample table records about 470,000 distinct CDR3 sequences; roughly 17% of these occur just once. Jointly, the top ten make up 10% to 15% of the sample.

Inclusive of the bounding cysteine and phenylalanine, the CDR3 is 14 residues long. Only the CDR3 portion is preserved as DNA: 42 bases, with reading frame beginning at the first base. Between the V and J ends, shortened by 6 bases and 1 base respectively, the junction contains 9 bases. CDR1 and CDR2 are drawn from the germline V gene (reference sequence): MNHEY, SMNVEV. These data also formed part of another study, on T cells in Graves' hyperthyroidism and ophthalmopathy. That second publication adds: A patient counted as having stable Graves' hyperthyroidism if no progression to ophthalmopathy occurred over 18 months of follow-up. Hyperthyroidism patients were aged 18 to 65 years and newly diagnosed, with disease duration of less than 2 months. The study excluded patients with uncontrolled infections, other autoimmune diseases, pregnancy or lactation. Clinical symptoms, serum thyroxine and TRAb, thyroid ultrasound, and orbital computed tomography formed the basis for the diagnoses. A first-round RT-PCR of the TCR CDR3 used the HTBI primer set with the Qiagen OneStep RT-PCR kit. Most expanded thyroid clonotypes (frequency above 0.001) were also found in blood, which suggests that blood repertoires may mirror thyroid immune responses. Ophthalmopathy was separated from stable hyperthyroidism by a 13 V-J signature model, with about 86% sensitivity and approximately 81% specificity obtained in cross-validation and 80%/75% obtained in testing. In validation, the model predicted progression to ophthalmopathy a median of roughly 6.5 months before onset, with about 71% sensitivity and roughly 79% specificity. To identify distinguishing TCR V-J signatures, a discovery cohort of roughly 100 patients was used, comprising 40 to 45 with Graves' ophthalmopathy and some 60 with stable Graves' hyperthyroidism. An independent validation cohort of about 20 hyperthyroidism patients and approximately 15 patients who later progressed to ophthalmopathy tested prospective prediction of ophthalmopathy. For training and testing, the 100 or so patients in the discovery cohort were randomly divided in a 7:3 ratio. In addition, the study compared T-cell repertoires in thyroid tissue and in blood from about 6 Graves' hyperthyroidism patients. Following sampling, methimazole starting at 30 mg daily was given to hyperthyroidism patients, and high-dose intravenous methylprednisolone was given to ophthalmopathy patients. The libraries were constructed in a second round of multiplex PCR and then size-selected and purified. Sequencing of the libraries was done on an Illumina HiSeq2000 using paired-end 100 bp reads. SOAPnuke was used to process the raw data, throwing out any read that contained adapters or uncalled bases, had a mean Phred below 15, or lacked an exact constant-primer or identifier match. High-quality paired reads were merged with COPE v1.2.5, and unique nucleotide sequences were defined as clonotypes. Clonotypes were aligned to IMGT TRBV, TRBD and TRBJ reference segments using MiTCR v1.1. Only V-J combinations with frequency above 0.0001, covering 99% to 99.2% of repertoires, were analysed. The TCS score was defined as the ratio of F50 (clonal expansion) to E x V (chaos), calculated using BLOSUM62-based TCRdist between CDR3 peptides within each V-J. Welch's t-statistics and random forest reduced some 510 V-J features to 13, which were used in a naive Bayes classifier (R e1071). Sample size was not statistically predetermined, and investigators were not blinded to group allocation. According to the paper, TCR Vbeta CDR3 sequencing was carried out on more than 120 peripheral blood samples, which came from 40 to 45 ophthalmopathy, roughly 75 hyperthyroidism and roughly 17 progressor patients.

The chain couples TRBV27 to TRBJ2-2, with the D gene call left open. The receptor was derived from a middle-aged man with Graves disease. Donor details come from another sample of the same person, matched by shared clones. The sample consisted of peripheral blood mononuclear cells (PBMCs), taken at new diagnosis, from a patient treated with antithyroid drugs. DNA sequence: TGTGCCAGCAGAACCAAAAGGAACACCGGGGAGCTGTTTTTT. It specifies CASRTKRNTGELFF.